This T cell receptor beta chain was recovered during a study of blood T cell repertoires in COVID-19. This CDR3 is built from 16 residues. V was clipped by 0 bases and J by 5 bases; unmatched bases: 7. Germline V gives CDR1 SGHNT, CDR2 YYREEE (reference sequence). In the original workflow: Reference gene primer amplification in the assay estimated nucleated cell counts. The assay was immunoSEQ multiplex PCR, and TCRdb's table has in-frame clones only and misses some. V and J calls and clone size follow that table, whereas D and trimming were derived from the DNA. The sample shows 80,000 or so clones, 86% of them seen only once.

The V and J genes are TRBV5-4 and TRBJ2-1; 8 bases match TRBD2. This TCR came from a woman between 55 and 75 years old with acute or convalescent COVID-19. The sequenced sample was peripheral blood. As DNA, the CDR3 is TGTGCCAGCAGCTTGGTGTCCGGACTAGCTAACAATGAGCAGTTCTTC. This sequence encodes CASSLVSGLANNEQFF.